A selection of T cell receptor beta chains follows, all from one sample in a study of T-cell memory formation after mild COVID-19. TCRdb re-analysed the 5' RACE reads in MiXCR, keeping a single row per CDR3 protein. The sample gives 190,000 or so distinct CDR3 sequences, about 11% of which show up once; around 2.9% is in the top ten. Sequenced material: PBMCs or a T cell subset sorted from them (not recorded which). Every receptor here comes from a man aged 18 to 35 who had mild COVID-19 (a few samples of this study predate the infection). Cell type and time point are not known. CDR3s include the opening cysteine and the closing phenylalanine or tryptophan. D genes are given only for firm matches. Clone size is given for some rows only: seen once, a few or many times, or a class if the clone is expanded.

v_gene: TRBV5-1; d_gene: .; j_gene: TRBJ1-1; len: 14; abundance: .; CDR3aa: CASSSQATNTEAFF; CDR3nt: TGCGCCAGCAGCTCACAGGCAACAAACACTGAAGCTTTCTTT
v_gene: TRBV11-2; d_gene: .; j_gene: TRBJ1-1; len: 15; abundance: few; CDR3aa: CASRPVGKRGAEAFF; CDR3nt: TGTGCCAGCAGGCCAGTGGGCAAACGGGGTGCTGAAGCTTTCTTT
v_gene: TRBV12-3/TRBV12-4; d_gene: .; j_gene: TRBJ1-5; len: 12; abundance: few; CDR3aa: CASRDTNQPQHF; CDR3nt: TGTGCCAGCAGAGACACCAATCAGCCCCAGCATTTT
v_gene: TRBV7-2; d_gene: .; j_gene: TRBJ2-1; len: 15; abundance: .; CDR3aa: CASSPMAQGYNEQFF; CDR3nt: TGTGCCAGCAGCCCCATGGCTCAGGGCTACAATGAGCAGTTCTTC
v_gene: TRBV6-6; d_gene: .; j_gene: TRBJ1-1; len: 14; abundance: few; CDR3aa: CASSYRTGSSEAFF; CDR3nt: TGTGCCAGCAGTTACCGCACAGGGTCTTCTGAAGCTTTCTTT
v_gene: TRBV5-5; d_gene: .; j_gene: TRBJ2-1; len: 15; abundance: many; CDR3aa: CASARTSANYNEQFF; CDR3nt: TGTGCCAGCGCGCGAACCAGCGCCAACTACAATGAGCAGTTCTTC
v_gene: TRBV2; d_gene: .; j_gene: TRBJ1-2; len: 14; abundance: few; CDR3aa: CASRRVPVSGGYTF; CDR3nt: TGTGCCAGCAGGCGAGTGCCCGTTTCGGGTGGCTACACCTTC
v_gene: TRBV4-3; d_gene: .; j_gene: TRBJ2-5; len: 14; abundance: few; CDR3aa: CASSQSITVETQYF; CDR3nt: TGCGCCAGCAGCCAATCCATTACGGTCGAGACCCAGTACTTC
v_gene: TRBV7-2; d_gene: TRBD2; j_gene: TRBJ2-1; len: 15; abundance: few; CDR3aa: CASSLDGGGYNEQFF; CDR3nt: TGTGCCAGCAGCTTAGACGGCGGGGGCTACAATGAGCAGTTCTTC
v_gene: TRBV10-3; d_gene: .; j_gene: TRBJ2-5; len: 15; abundance: many; CDR3aa: CAISASLATEETQYF; CDR3nt: TGTGCCATCAGTGCTTCACTAGCCACTGAAGAGACCCAGTACTTC
v_gene: TRBV6-5; d_gene: .; j_gene: TRBJ1-2; len: 14; abundance: .; CDR3aa: CASSYGTHQYGYTF; CDR3nt: TGTGCCAGCAGTTACGGGACCCATCAATATGGCTACACCTTC
v_gene: TRBV12-3/TRBV12-4; d_gene: .; j_gene: TRBJ2-3; len: 12; abundance: few; CDR3aa: CASSLGVATQYF; CDR3nt: TGTGCCAGCAGTTTAGGCGTCGCCACGCAGTATTTT
v_gene: TRBV18; d_gene: .; j_gene: TRBJ2-7; len: 12; abundance: few; CDR3aa: CASSGGVYEQYF; CDR3nt: TGTGCCAGCTCGGGCGGAGTCTACGAGCAGTACTTC
v_gene: TRBV4-1; d_gene: .; j_gene: TRBJ2-2; len: 11; abundance: .; CDR3aa: CASKGTGELFF; CDR3nt: TGCGCCAGCAAGGGCACCGGGGAGCTGTTTTTT
v_gene: TRBV5-1; d_gene: TRBD1; j_gene: TRBJ2-3; len: 14; abundance: few; CDR3aa: CASSLGQPGDTQYF; CDR3nt: TGCGCCAGCAGCCTGGGACAGCCGGGAGATACGCAGTATTTT
v_gene: TRBV15; d_gene: .; j_gene: TRBJ1-4; len: 15; abundance: .; CDR3aa: CATSTAGATNEKLFF; CDR3nt: TGTGCCACCAGCACAGCAGGGGCTACTAATGAAAAACTGTTTTTT
v_gene: TRBV10-2; d_gene: .; j_gene: TRBJ2-3; len: 13; abundance: .; CDR3aa: CASSEWTRGTQYF; CDR3nt: TGCGCCAGCAGTGAGTGGACCCGGGGCACGCAGTATTTT
v_gene: TRBV5-1; d_gene: .; j_gene: TRBJ2-2; len: 13; abundance: few; CDR3aa: CASSHARGGELFF; CDR3nt: TGCGCCAGCAGCCATGCAAGGGGCGGGGAGCTGTTTTTT
v_gene: TRBV7-2; d_gene: .; j_gene: TRBJ1-2; len: 13; abundance: .; CDR3aa: CASSLQGLGGYTF; CDR3nt: TGTGCCAGCAGCTTACAAGGCCTCGGCGGCTACACCTTC
v_gene: TRBV20-1; d_gene: TRBD1; j_gene: TRBJ1-5; len: 12; abundance: few; CDR3aa: CSVDRGDQPQHF; CDR3nt: TGCAGTGTAGACAGGGGAGATCAGCCCCAGCATTTT
v_gene: TRBV18; d_gene: TRBD2; j_gene: TRBJ2-5; len: 21; abundance: .; CDR3aa: CASSPPGLAGGRTMPKETQYF; CDR3nt: TGTGCCAGCTCACCACCGGGACTAGCGGGGGGGCGTACGATGCCTAAAGAGACCCAGTACTTC
v_gene: TRBV5-1; d_gene: .; j_gene: TRBJ2-2; len: 14; abundance: .; CDR3aa: CASSFLFGTGELFF; CDR3nt: TGCGCCAGCAGCTTCCTCTTCGGCACCGGGGAGCTGTTTTTT
v_gene: TRBV6-5; d_gene: .; j_gene: TRBJ1-1; len: 14; abundance: few; CDR3aa: CASSYSTANTEAFF; CDR3nt: TGTGCCAGCAGTTACTCGACAGCGAACACTGAAGCTTTCTTT
v_gene: TRBV7-8; d_gene: .; j_gene: TRBJ2-1; len: 13; abundance: .; CDR3aa: CASSAGLNNEQLF; CDR3nt: TGTGCCAGCAGCGCGGGACTTAACAATGAGCAGTTATTC
v_gene: TRBV5-6; d_gene: TRBD1; j_gene: TRBJ2-3; len: 16; abundance: .; CDR3aa: CASSWRTGGLTDTQYF; CDR3nt: TGTGCCAGCAGCTGGCGGACAGGGGGCTTAACAGATACGCAGTATTTT
v_gene: TRBV11-2; d_gene: .; j_gene: TRBJ2-3; len: 16; abundance: .; CDR3aa: CASSLGDRRSTDTQYF; CDR3nt: TGTGCCAGCAGCTTGGGAGACAGGCGTAGCACAGATACGCAGTATTTT
v_gene: TRBV5-1; d_gene: .; j_gene: TRBJ2-2; len: 15; abundance: many; CDR3aa: CASSLDRPNTGELFF; CDR3nt: TGCGCCAGCAGCTTGGACAGACCGAACACCGGGGAGCTGTTTTTT
v_gene: TRBV6-2/TRBV6-3; d_gene: TRBD2; j_gene: TRBJ2-1; len: 14; abundance: few; CDR3aa: CASTPGGVRNEQFF; CDR3nt: TGTGCCAGCACCCCCGGGGGGGTCCGGAATGAGCAGTTCTTC
v_gene: TRBV7-8; d_gene: .; j_gene: TRBJ2-3; len: 13; abundance: .; CDR3aa: CASSSPTMDTQYF; CDR3nt: TGTGCCAGCAGCTCACCCACGATGGATACGCAGTATTTT
v_gene: TRBV5-1; d_gene: TRBD1; j_gene: TRBJ2-6; len: 17; abundance: .; CDR3aa: CASSLLLQGAGANVLTF; CDR3nt: TGCGCCAGCAGCTTGCTTTTACAGGGGGCTGGGGCCAACGTCCTGACTTTC
v_gene: TRBV29-1; d_gene: .; j_gene: TRBJ2-1; len: 13; abundance: many; CDR3aa: CSVSVAADNEQFF; CDR3nt: TGCAGCGTTTCGGTAGCAGCTGACAATGAGCAGTTCTTC
v_gene: TRBV10-3; d_gene: .; j_gene: TRBJ1-2; len: 16; abundance: .; CDR3aa: CAISEDRPPAVYGYTF; CDR3nt: TGTGCCATCAGTGAGGACAGGCCCCCCGCAGTTTATGGCTACACCTTC
v_gene: TRBV4-3; d_gene: .; j_gene: TRBJ1-1; len: 12; abundance: .; CDR3aa: CATGGEDTKAFF; CDR3nt: TGCGCCACCGGAGGGGAGGACACTAAAGCTTTCTTT
v_gene: TRBV6-1; d_gene: .; j_gene: TRBJ2-2; len: 14; abundance: few; CDR3aa: CASSRDTVTGELFF; CDR3nt: TGTGCCAGCAGTCGGGACACCGTCACCGGGGAGCTGTTTTTT
v_gene: TRBV25-1; d_gene: .; j_gene: TRBJ2-1; len: 14; abundance: .; CDR3aa: CASSEIQGINEQFF; CDR3nt: TGTGCCAGCAGTGAGATACAGGGAATCAATGAGCAGTTCTTC
v_gene: TRBV4-2; d_gene: TRBD1; j_gene: TRBJ2-7; len: 20; abundance: few; CDR3aa: CASSQRTGGAGRLVSYEQYF; CDR3nt: TGTGCCAGCAGCCAAAGGACAGGGGGCGCGGGGCGCCTGGTCTCCTACGAGCAGTACTTC
v_gene: TRBV18; d_gene: TRBD1; j_gene: TRBJ1-1; len: 14; abundance: .; CDR3aa: CASLPGQKNTEAFF; CDR3nt: TGTGCCAGCTTGCCGGGACAGAAGAACACTGAAGCTTTCTTT
v_gene: TRBV5-6; d_gene: .; j_gene: TRBJ2-2; len: 13; abundance: .; CDR3aa: CASSSHPDGELFF; CDR3nt: TGTGCCAGCAGCTCGCATCCCGACGGGGAGCTGTTTTTT
v_gene: TRBV5-1; d_gene: .; j_gene: TRBJ1-4; len: 13; abundance: .; CDR3aa: CASSLATREKLFF; CDR3nt: TGCGCCAGCAGCTTGGCTACCAGAGAAAAACTGTTTTTT
v_gene: TRBV5-6; d_gene: TRBD1; j_gene: TRBJ1-4; len: 15; abundance: few; CDR3aa: CASSEQGAQGEKLFF; CDR3nt: TGTGCCAGCAGCGAACAGGGGGCTCAGGGCGAAAAACTGTTTTTT
v_gene: TRBV12-3/TRBV12-4; d_gene: TRBD2; j_gene: TRBJ2-1; len: 22; abundance: .; CDR3aa: CASSLGARGLAGGRSSYNEQFF; CDR3nt: TGTGCCAGCAGTCTCGGGGCCCGGGGACTAGCGGGGGGACGGAGCTCCTACAATGAGCAGTTCTTC
v_gene: TRBV4-1; d_gene: .; j_gene: TRBJ2-1; len: 13; abundance: .; CDR3aa: CASSQVSSSEQFF; CDR3nt: TGCGCCAGCAGCCAAGTGTCTAGCAGTGAGCAGTTCTTC
v_gene: TRBV7-2; d_gene: TRBD1; j_gene: TRBJ2-7; len: 16; abundance: few; CDR3aa: CASSLGTGVRGYEQYF; CDR3nt: TGTGCCAGCAGCTTGGGTACAGGGGTGAGGGGCTACGAGCAGTACTTC
v_gene: TRBV25-1; d_gene: TRBD1; j_gene: TRBJ2-7; len: 14; abundance: .; CDR3aa: CASSFSGTGYEQYF; CDR3nt: TGTGCCAGCAGTTTTTCCGGGACAGGTTACGAGCAGTACTTC
v_gene: TRBV12-3/TRBV12-4; d_gene: .; j_gene: TRBJ1-3; len: 18; abundance: many; CDR3aa: CASSLAPGGAVSGNTIYF; CDR3nt: TGTGCCAGCAGTTTAGCGCCTGGGGGCGCGGTTTCTGGAAACACCATATATTTT
v_gene: TRBV5-4; d_gene: .; j_gene: TRBJ2-5; len: 15; abundance: .; CDR3aa: CASSLYVIGRETQYF; CDR3nt: TGTGCCAGCAGCTTGTACGTTATTGGGAGGGAGACCCAGTACTTC
v_gene: TRBV12-3/TRBV12-4; d_gene: TRBD2; j_gene: TRBJ2-3; len: 15; abundance: .; CDR3aa: CASTLAGGPTDTQYF; CDR3nt: TGTGCCAGCACCCTAGCGGGGGGCCCCACAGATACGCAGTATTTT
v_gene: TRBV12-3/TRBV12-4; d_gene: .; j_gene: TRBJ1-6; len: 13; abundance: .; CDR3aa: CASRNREESPLHF; CDR3nt: TGTGCCAGCCGTAACAGGGAGGAATCACCCCTCCACTTT
v_gene: TRBV7-8; d_gene: .; j_gene: TRBJ2-3; len: 15; abundance: .; CDR3aa: CASKSHRVGTDTQYF; CDR3nt: TGTGCCAGTAAGAGCCACAGGGTCGGAACAGATACGCAGTATTTT
v_gene: TRBV4-3; d_gene: .; j_gene: TRBJ2-5; len: 16; abundance: many; CDR3aa: CASSQDGRGREETQYF; CDR3nt: TGCGCCAGCAGCCAAGATGGTCGGGGCAGGGAGGAGACCCAGTACTTC
v_gene: TRBV5-1; d_gene: .; j_gene: TRBJ1-2; len: 13; abundance: .; CDR3aa: CASSLAAEYGYTF; CDR3nt: TGCGCCAGCAGCTTGGCCGCTGAGTATGGCTACACCTTC
v_gene: TRBV12-3/TRBV12-4; d_gene: .; j_gene: TRBJ1-3; len: 16; abundance: .; CDR3aa: CASSGTAGEAGNTIYF; CDR3nt: TGTGCCAGCAGCGGTACGGCAGGTGAGGCTGGAAACACCATATATTTT
v_gene: TRBV12-3/TRBV12-4; d_gene: .; j_gene: TRBJ2-3; len: 14; abundance: .; CDR3aa: CASSLVESADTQYF; CDR3nt: TGTGCCAGCAGTTTAGTTGAGTCGGCAGATACGCAGTATTTT